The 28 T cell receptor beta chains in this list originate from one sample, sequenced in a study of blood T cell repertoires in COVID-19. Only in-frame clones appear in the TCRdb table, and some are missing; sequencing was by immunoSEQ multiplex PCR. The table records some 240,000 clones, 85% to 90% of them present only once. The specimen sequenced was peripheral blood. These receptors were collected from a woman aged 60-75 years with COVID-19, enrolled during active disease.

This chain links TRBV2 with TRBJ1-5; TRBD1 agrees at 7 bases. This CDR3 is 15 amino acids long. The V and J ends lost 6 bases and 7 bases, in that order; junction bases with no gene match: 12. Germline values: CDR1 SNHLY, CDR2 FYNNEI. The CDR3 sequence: CASRPGSGGMQPQHF. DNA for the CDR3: TGTGCCAGCAGGCCAGGGTCAGGGGGTATGCAGCCCCAGCATTTT.

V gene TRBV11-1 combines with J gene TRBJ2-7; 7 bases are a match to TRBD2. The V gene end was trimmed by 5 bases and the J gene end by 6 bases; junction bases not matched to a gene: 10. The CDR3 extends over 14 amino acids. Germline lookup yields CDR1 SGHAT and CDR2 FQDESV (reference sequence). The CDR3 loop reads CASSPLGRGGEQYF. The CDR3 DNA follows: TGTGCCAGCAGCCCTTTAGGGAGGGGTGGCGAGCAGTACTTC. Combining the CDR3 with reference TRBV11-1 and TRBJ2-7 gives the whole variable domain EAEVAQSPRYKITEKSQAVAFWCDPISGHATLYWYRQILGQGPELLVQFQDESVVDDSQLPKDRFSAERLKGVDSTLKIQPAELGDSAMYLCASSPLGRGGEQYFGPGTRLTVT.

The CDR3 region is CAVAPGTDTQYF. CDR3 sequence (DNA): TGTGCCGTCGCCCCAGGCACAGATACGCAGTATTTT. The chain joins TRBV10-3 to TRBJ2-3, with no clear D. The germline V gene encodes CDR1 ENHRY and CDR2 SYGVKD. The CDR3 loop spans 12 amino acids. Trimming left V 11 bases short and J 1 base short, with 10 bases between.

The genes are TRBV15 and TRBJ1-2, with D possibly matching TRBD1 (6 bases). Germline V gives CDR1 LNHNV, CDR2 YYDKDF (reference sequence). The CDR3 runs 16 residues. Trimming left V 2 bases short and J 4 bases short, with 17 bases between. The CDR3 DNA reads TGTGCCACCAGCAGAATGGGAGGGGGACTTTTCTATGGCTACACCTTC. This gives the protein CATSRMGGGLFYGYTF.

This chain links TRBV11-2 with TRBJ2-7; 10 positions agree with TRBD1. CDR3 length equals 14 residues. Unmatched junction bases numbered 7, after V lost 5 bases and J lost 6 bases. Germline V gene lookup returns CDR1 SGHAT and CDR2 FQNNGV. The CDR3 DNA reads TGTGCCAGCAGCACTGGGACAGGGGCGGGCGAGCAGTACTTC. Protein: CASSTGTGAGEQYF. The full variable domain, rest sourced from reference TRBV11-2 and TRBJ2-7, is EAGVAQSPRYKIIEKRQSVAFWCNPISGHATLYWYQQILGQGPKLLIQFQNNGVVDDSQLPKDRFSAERLKGVDSTLKIQPAKLEDSAVYLCASSTGTGAGEQYFGPGTRLTVT.

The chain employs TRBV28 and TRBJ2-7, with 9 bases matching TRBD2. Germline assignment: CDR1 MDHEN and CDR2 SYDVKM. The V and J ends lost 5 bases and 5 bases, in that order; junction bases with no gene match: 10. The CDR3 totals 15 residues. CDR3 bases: TGTGCCAGCAGTACACCTAGCGGGGCCGAAGACGAGCAGTACTTC. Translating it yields CASSTPSGAEDEQYF.

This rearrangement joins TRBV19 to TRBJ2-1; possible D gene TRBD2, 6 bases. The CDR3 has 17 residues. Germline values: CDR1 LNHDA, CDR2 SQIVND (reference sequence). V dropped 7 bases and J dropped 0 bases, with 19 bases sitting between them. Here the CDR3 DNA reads TGTGCCAGTACCGACTGGATGGACGGGAGCTCCTACAATGAGCAGTTCTTC. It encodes CASTDWMDGSSYNEQFF.

CDR3 nucleotide sequence: TGTGCTAGTGGAGCCGACAGGCCCAGGGCCCCCATATATTTT. Its protein is CASGADRPRAPIYF. The chain uses TRBV12-5 and TRBJ1-3; possible D gene TRBD1, 6 bases. Germline CDR1 reads LGHNT; CDR2 reads FRNRAP. Trimming left V 6 bases short and J 11 bases short, with 20 bases between. This CDR3 comprises 14 residues. The whole variable domain, remainder taken from reference TRBV12-5 and TRBJ1-3, is DARVTQTPRHKVTEMGQEVTMRCQPILGHNTVFWYRQTMMQGLELLAYFRNRAPLDDSGMPKDRFSAEMPDATLATLKIQPSEPRDSAVYFCASGADRPRAPIYFGEGSWLTVV.

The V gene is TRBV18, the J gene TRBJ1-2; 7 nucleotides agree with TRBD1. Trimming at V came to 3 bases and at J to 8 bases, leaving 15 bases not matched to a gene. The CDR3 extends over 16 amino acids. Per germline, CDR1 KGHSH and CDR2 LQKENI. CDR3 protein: CASSPSTGSSAGGYTF. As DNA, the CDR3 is TGTGCCAGCTCACCGTCGACAGGGTCATCTGCAGGGGGCTACACCTTC.

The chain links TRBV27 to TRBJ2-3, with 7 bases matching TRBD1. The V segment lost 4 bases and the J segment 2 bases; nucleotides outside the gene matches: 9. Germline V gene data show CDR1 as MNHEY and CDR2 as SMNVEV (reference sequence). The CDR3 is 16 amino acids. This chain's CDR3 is CASSSRQGLDTDTQYF. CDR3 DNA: TGTGCCAGCAGTTCTCGACAGGGATTGGACACAGATACGCAGTATTTT.

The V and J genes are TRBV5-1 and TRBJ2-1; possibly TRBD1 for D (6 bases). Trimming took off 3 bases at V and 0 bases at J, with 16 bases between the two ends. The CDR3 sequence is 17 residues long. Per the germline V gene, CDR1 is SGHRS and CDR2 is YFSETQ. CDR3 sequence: CASSSIPTGSSYNEQFF. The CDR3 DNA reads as TGCGCCAGCAGCTCAATCCCAACAGGGAGCTCCTACAATGAGCAGTTCTTC.

The CDR3 reads CASSFPRQTNQPQHF. CDR3 DNA sequence: TGTGCCAGTAGTTTTCCGAGACAGACCAATCAGCCCCAGCATTTT. V gene TRBV19 combines with J gene TRBJ1-5; D perhaps matches TRBD1 (5 bases). The CDR3 has 15 residues. Deletions cut 5 bases from V and 3 bases from J, with 14 bases between. Per the germline V gene, CDR1 is LNHDA and CDR2 is SQIVND (reference sequence). The full variable domain, completed using reference TRBV19 and TRBJ1-5, is DGGITQSPKYLFRKEGQNVTLSCEQNLNHDAMYWYRQDPGQGLRLIYYSQIVNDFQKGDIAEGYSVSREKKESFPLTVTSAQKNPTAFYLCASSFPRQTNQPQHFGDGTRLSIL.

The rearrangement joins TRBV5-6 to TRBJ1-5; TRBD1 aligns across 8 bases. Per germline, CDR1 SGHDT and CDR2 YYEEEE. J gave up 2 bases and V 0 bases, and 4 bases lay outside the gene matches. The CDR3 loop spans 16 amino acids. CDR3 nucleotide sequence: TGTGCCAGCAGCTTGGGGACAGGGATCGGCAATCAGCCCCAGCATTTT. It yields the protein CASSLGTGIGNQPQHF.

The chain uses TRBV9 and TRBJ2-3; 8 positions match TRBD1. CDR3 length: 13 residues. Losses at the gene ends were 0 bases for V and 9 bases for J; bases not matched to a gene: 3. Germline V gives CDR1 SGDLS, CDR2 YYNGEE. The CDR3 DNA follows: TGTGCCAGCAGCGTAGTGGACAGGGACACGCAGTATTTT. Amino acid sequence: CASSVVDRDTQYF.

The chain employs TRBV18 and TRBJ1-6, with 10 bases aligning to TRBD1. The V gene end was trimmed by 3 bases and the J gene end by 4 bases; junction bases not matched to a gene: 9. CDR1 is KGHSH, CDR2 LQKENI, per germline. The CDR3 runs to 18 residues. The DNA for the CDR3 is TGTGCCAGCTCACCCCGGGACAGGGGTGCCGTTTATAATTCACCCCTCCACTTT. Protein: CASSPRDRGAVYNSPLHF. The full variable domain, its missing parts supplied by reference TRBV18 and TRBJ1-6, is NAGVMQNPRHLVRRRGQEARLRCSPMKGHSHVYWYRQLPEEGLKFMVYLQKENIIDESGMPKERFSAEFPKEGPSILRIQQVVRGDSAAYFCASSPRDRGAVYNSPLHFGNGTRLTVT.

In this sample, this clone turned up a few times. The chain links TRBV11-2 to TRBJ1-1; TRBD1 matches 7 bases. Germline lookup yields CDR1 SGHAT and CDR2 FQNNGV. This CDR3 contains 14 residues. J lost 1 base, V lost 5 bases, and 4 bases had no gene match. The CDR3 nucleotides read TGTGCCAGCAGCACTGGGACAGCGAACACTGAAGCTTTCTTT. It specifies CASSTGTANTEAFF.

The CDR3 protein is CASSPRTGAQGSIYGYTF. The CDR3 DNA reads as TGTGCCAGCAGCCCTAGGACCGGGGCACAGGGGTCCATTTATGGCTACACCTTC. V and J are TRBV7-2 and TRBJ1-2, with 7 bases fitting TRBD1. The CDR3 extends over 18 amino acids. V was pared by 5 bases and J by 5 bases, with 20 bases of the junction left unmatched. Per germline, CDR1 SGHTA and CDR2 FQGNSA.

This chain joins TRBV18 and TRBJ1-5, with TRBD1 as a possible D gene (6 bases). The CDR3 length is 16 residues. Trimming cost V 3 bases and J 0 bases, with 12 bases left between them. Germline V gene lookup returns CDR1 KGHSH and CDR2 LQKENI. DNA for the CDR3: TGTGCCAGCTCACCCTCCGGGACACATAGCAATCAGCCCCAGCATTTT. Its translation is CASSPSGTHSNQPQHF.

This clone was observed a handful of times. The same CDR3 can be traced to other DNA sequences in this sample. The CDR3 DNA sequence: TGCGCCAGCAGCCTAGGACAGGTGAACACTGAAGCTTTCTTT. Translated, it gives CASSLGQVNTEAFF. The chain uses TRBV5-1 and TRBJ1-1; 7 bases match TRBD1. Germline V CDR1 and CDR2: SGHRS, YFSETQ. V lost 4 bases, J lost 0 bases, and 3 bases stayed unmatched. This CDR3 spans 14 amino acids.

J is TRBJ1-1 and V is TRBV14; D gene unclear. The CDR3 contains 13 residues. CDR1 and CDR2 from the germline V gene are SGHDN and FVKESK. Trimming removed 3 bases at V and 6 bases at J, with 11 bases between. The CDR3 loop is CASSHLSVPEAFF. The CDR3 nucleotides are TGTGCCAGCAGCCATCTAAGCGTACCTGAAGCTTTCTTT.

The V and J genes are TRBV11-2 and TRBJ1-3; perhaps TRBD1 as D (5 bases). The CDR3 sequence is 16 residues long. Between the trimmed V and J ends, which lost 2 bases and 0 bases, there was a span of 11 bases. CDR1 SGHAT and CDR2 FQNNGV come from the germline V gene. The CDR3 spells CASSLSAGNSGNTIYF. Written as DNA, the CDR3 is TGTGCCAGCAGCTTATCGGCAGGGAACTCTGGAAACACCATATATTTT.

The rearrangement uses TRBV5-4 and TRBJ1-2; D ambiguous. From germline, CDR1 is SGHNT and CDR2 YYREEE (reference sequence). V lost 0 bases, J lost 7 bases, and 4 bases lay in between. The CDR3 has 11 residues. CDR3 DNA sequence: TGTGCCAGCAGCTTGGGGCCTGGCTACACCTTC. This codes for CASSLGPGYTF.

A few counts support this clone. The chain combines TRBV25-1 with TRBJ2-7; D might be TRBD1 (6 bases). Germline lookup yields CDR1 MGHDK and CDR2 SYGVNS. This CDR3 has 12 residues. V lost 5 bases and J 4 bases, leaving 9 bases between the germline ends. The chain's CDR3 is CASSRDMYEQYF. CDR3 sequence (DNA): TGTGCCAGCAGTCGGGACATGTACGAGCAGTACTTC.

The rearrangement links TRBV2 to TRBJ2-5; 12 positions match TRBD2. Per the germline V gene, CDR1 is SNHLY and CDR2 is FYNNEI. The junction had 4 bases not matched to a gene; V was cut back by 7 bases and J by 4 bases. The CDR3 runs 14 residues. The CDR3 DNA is TGTGCCAGCAAGACTAGCGGGGGCGGAGAGACCCAGTACTTC. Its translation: CASKTSGGGETQYF. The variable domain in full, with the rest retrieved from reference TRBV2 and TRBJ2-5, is EPEVTQTPSHQVTQMGQEVILRCVPISNHLYFYWYRQILGQKVEFLVSFYNNEISEKSEIFDDQFSVERPDGSNFTLKIRSTKLEDSAMYFCASKTSGGGETQYFGPGTRLLVL.

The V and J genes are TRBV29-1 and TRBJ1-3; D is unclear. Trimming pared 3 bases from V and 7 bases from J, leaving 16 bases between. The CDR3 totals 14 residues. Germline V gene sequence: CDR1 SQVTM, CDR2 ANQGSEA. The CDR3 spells CSVDLGGSRNTIYF. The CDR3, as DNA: TGCAGCGTTGATCTCGGAGGGTCGAGGAACACCATATATTTT.

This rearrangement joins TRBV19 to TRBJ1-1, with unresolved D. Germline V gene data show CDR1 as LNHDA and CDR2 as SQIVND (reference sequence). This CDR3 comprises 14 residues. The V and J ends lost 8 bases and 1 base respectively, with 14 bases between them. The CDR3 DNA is TGTGCCAGTGCTTCCGGGTTGAGGAACACTGAAGCTTTCTTT. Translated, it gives CASASGLRNTEAFF.

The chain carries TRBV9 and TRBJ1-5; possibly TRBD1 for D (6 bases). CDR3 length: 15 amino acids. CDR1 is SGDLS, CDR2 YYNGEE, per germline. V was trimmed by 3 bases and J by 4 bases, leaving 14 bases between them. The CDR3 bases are TGTGCCAGCAGCGGATCGACAGGCCGGAATCAGCCCCAGCATTTT. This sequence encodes CASSGSTGRNQPQHF.

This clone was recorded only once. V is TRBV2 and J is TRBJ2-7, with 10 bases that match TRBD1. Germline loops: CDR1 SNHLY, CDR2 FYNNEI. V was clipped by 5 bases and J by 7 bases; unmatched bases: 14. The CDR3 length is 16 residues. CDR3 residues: CASSSFRGQGVREQYF. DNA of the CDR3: TGTGCCAGCAGTTCCTTCCGCGGACAGGGGGTACGGGAGCAGTACTTC.